This TCR beta chain was captured in a study of T-cell memory formation after mild COVID-19. General study results and limits: CD4+ contracting clones were mainly CM and EM; CD8+ ones, EMRA. Proof of SARS-CoV-2 specificity was absent for the second-wave clones that crested on day 37.

This clonotype was recorded a few times. Its antigen remains unidentified. TCRdb itself ran the 5' RACE reads through MiXCR, one entry per CDR3 protein. In the table there are fewer than 350,000 distinct CDR3 sequences, roughly an eighth of which are singletons. Germline CDR1 and CDR2: SGDLS and YYNGEE. The CDR3 is 14 amino acids. Trimming removed 3 bases from V and 5 bases from J; junction bases left unmatched: 5. The chain carries TRBV9 and TRBJ1-5, with 7 bases lining up with TRBD1. Sequenced: PBMCs or a T cell subset sorted from them (not recorded which). The receptor comes from a young man who had mild COVID-19 (a few samples of this study predate the infection). Cell type and time point are not known. In DNA form, the CDR3 reads TGTGCCAGCAGCGCGTTTGGGACAGATCAGCCCCAGCATTTT. Its translation: CASSAFGTDQPQHF. The variable domain in full, completed from reference TRBV9 and TRBJ1-5, reads DSGVTQTPKHLITATGQRVTLRCSPRSGDLSVYWYQQSLDQGLQFLIQYYNGEERAKGNILERFSAQQFPDLHSELNLSSLELGDSALYFCASSAFGTDQPQHFGDGTRLSIL.